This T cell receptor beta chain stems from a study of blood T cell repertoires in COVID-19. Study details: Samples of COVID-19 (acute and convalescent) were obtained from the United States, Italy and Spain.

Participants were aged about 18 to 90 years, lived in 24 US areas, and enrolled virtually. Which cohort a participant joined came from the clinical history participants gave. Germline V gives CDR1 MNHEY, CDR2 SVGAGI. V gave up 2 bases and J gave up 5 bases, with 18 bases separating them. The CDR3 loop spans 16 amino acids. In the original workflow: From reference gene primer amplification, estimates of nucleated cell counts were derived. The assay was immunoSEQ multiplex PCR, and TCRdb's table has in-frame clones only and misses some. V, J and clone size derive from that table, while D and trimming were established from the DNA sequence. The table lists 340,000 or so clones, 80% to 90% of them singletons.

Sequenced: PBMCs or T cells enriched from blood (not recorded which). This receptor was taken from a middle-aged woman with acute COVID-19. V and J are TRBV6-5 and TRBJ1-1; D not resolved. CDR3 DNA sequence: TGTGCCAGCAGTTACAGAGATCGGGTTAAATGGACTGAAGCTTTCTTT. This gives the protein CASSYRDRVKWTEAFF.